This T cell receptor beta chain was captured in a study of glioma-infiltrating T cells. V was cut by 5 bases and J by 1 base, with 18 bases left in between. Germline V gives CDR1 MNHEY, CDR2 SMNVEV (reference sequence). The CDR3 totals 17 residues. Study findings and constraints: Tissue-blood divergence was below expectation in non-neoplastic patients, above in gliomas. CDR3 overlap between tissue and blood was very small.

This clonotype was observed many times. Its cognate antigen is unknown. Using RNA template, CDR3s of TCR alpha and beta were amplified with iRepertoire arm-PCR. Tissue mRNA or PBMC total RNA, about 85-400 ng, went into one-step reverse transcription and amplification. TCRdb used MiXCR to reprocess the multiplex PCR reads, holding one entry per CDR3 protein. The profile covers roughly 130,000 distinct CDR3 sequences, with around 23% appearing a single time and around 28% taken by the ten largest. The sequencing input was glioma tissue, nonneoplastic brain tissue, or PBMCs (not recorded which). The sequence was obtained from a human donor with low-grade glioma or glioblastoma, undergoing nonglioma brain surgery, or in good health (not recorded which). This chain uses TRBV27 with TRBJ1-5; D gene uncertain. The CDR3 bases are TGTGCCAGCAGTGCATACCCCCCCGGAGGGAGCAATCAGCCCCAGCATTTT. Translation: CASSAYPPGGSNQPQHF.